Below are 2 T cell receptor beta chains sequenced from a single sample in a study of blood T cell repertoires in COVID-19. The method was immunoSEQ multiplex PCR; TCRdb's version includes in-frame clones alone and lacks a portion of them. The sample consists of fewer than 200,000 clones, approximately 85% of them appearing once. The specimen sequenced was peripheral blood. These TCRs come from a man in his 60s who had recovered from COVID-19.

The V gene is TRBV7-3, the J gene TRBJ1-1; D is unresolved. From germline, CDR1 is SGHTA and CDR2 FQGTGA. Trimming took off 1 base at V and 1 base at J, with 7 bases between the two ends. The CDR3 has 14 residues. The CDR3 is CASSLIGPNTEAFF. The CDR3 DNA follows: TGTGCCAGCAGCTTAATTGGCCCGAACACTGAAGCTTTCTTT.

The chain joins TRBV5-4 to TRBJ2-5, with D perhaps matching TRBD2 (7 bases). The V end was cut by 4 bases, the J end by 1 base, with 11 bases between. CDR1 is SGHNT and CDR2 is YYREEE in the germline V gene (reference sequence). The CDR3 has 14 residues. In DNA form, the CDR3 reads TGTGCCAGCAGCCGCGCGGGGGCCCAAGAGACCCAGTACTTC. It translates to CASSRAGAQETQYF.